This T cell receptor beta chain was obtained from a study of HIV-infected patients and healthy controls. Follow-up blood was drawn about 14 weeks, roughly three months, after antiretroviral therapy began. No cell fractionation was done, so the repertoire covers all unsorted peripheral blood T cells. Around 500 ng RNA was reverse transcribed with alpha and beta constant-region primers. Using multiplexing indices, alpha and beta chain libraries were generated apart by chain-specific third strand synthesis. TCRdb itself ran the 5' RACE reads through MiXCR, one entry per CDR3 protein. The data contain some 6,600 distinct CDR3 sequences, over 9.5% of them seen just once; the ten biggest clones take up roughly 20%. Ten or more counts support this clonotype. What it binds is not known. Overall study results and limits: Comparisons were complicated because patients and controls had unequal numbers of distinct sequences. Study cohorts differed slightly in age and sex, but this did not explain diversity differences. Compared with controls, mean Gini indices were significantly raised in HIV-infected repertoires, possibly indicating oligoclonality.

The source is an adult with HIV infection. The material was blood, obtained during antiretroviral therapy.

The CDR3 nucleotides are TGTGCCAGCAGCGCCGGGACAACTAATCAGCCCCAGCATTTT. It is translated as CASSAGTTNQPQHF. This sequence joins TRBV9 and TRBJ1-5; D might be TRBD1 (6 bases). V was pared by 3 bases and J by 4 bases, with 11 bases between. CDR3 length: 14 amino acids. Germline values: CDR1 SGDLS, CDR2 YYNGEE.